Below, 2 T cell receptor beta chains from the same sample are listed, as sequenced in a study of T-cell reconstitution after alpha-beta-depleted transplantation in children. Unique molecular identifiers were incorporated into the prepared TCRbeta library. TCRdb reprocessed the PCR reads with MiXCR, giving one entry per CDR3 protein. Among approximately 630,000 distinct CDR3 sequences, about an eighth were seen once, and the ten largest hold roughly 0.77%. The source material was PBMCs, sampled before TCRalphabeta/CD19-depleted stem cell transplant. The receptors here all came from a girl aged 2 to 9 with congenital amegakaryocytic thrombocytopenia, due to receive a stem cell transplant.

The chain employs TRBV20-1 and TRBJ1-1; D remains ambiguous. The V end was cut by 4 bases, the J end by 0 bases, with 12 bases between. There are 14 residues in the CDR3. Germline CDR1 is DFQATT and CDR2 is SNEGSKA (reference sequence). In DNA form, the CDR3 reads TGCAGTGCTATTCACACCGGATTGAACACTGAAGCTTTCTTT. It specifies CSAIHTGLNTEAFF.

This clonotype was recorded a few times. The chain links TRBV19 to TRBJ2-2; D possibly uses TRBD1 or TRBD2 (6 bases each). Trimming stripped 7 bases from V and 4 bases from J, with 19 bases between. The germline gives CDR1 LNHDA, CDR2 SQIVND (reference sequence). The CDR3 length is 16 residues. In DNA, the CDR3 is TGTGCCAGTAACTTAACTCCGGGGGCCGTCACCGGGGAGCTGTTTTTT. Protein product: CASNLTPGAVTGELFF.